The sequence of this TCR beta chain was determined in a study of PD-L1 blockade in urothelial cancer. About the research overall: Blood analyses occurred 3 weeks (second dose) and 6 weeks post treatment start.

Sequencing was performed with immunoSEQ multiplex PCR; in TCRdb, only in-frame clones are kept and a portion is missing. The sample includes about 29,000 clones, 85% to 90% of them seen just once. The CDR3 length is 18 residues. CDR1 is MDHEN, CDR2 SYDVKM, per germline. V was pared by 4 bases and J by 1 base, with 20 bases between. This receptor was identified in a man aged 50-60 years with urothelial cancer. Here the sequenced sample was PBMCs, taken around atezolizumab (anti-PD-L1) treatment. The V call is TRBV28, the J call TRBJ2-4; maybe TRBD1 (6 bases). The DNA of the CDR3 is TGTGCCAGCAGTTCCTCCTTAACAGGGTTTGAGGCCAAAAACATTCAGTACTTC. Protein: CASSSSLTGFEAKNIQYF.